This TCR beta chain originates from a study of PD-1 blockade in classical Hodgkin lymphoma. Sequencing was performed with immunoSEQ multiplex PCR; in TCRdb, only in-frame clones are kept and a portion is missing. The table includes approximately 27,000 clones, 70% detected once. All patients experienced relapse after autologous stem cell transplantation, and brentuximab vedotin exposure was variable. Germline-derived CDR1 and CDR2 are SNHLY and FYNNEI. Trimming took 7 bases from V and 3 from J, leaving 13 bases between them. This CDR3 region has 15 residues. This specimen was peripheral blood mononuclear cells (PBMCs), taken before the second cycle of nivolumab. This receptor was taken from a human donor with classical Hodgkin lymphoma. The V and J genes are TRBV2 and TRBJ1-6; TRBD1 might be the D (6 bases). CDR3 DNA: TGTGCCAGCAATGCGGACAGCAACTATAATTCACCCCTCCACTTT. This translates into CASNADSNYNSPLHF.